Presented here are 4 T cell receptor beta chains from one specimen sequenced in a study of blood T cell repertoires in COVID-19. Sequenced by immunoSEQ multiplex PCR; TCRdb stores in-frame clones only, minus some. This table holds around 200,000 clones, around nine tenths found once. Sequencing was performed on PBMCs or T cells enriched from blood (not recorded which). The receptors originated from a woman aged 25-40 years who had been exposed to COVID-19.

The chain links TRBV9 to TRBJ2-7; TRBD2 is a possible D gene (7 bases). The CDR3 length is 11 residues. CDR1 is SGDLS and CDR2 is YYNGEE in the germline V gene. V lost 5 bases and J lost 6, with 9 bases in between. In DNA form, the CDR3 reads TGTGCCAGCAGGGGGGGGCGCGAGCAGTACTTC. Translating it yields CASRGGREQYF.

This clone has just one count. V is TRBV6-5 and J is TRBJ1-6; D gene ambiguous. Germline CDR1 is MNHEY and CDR2 is SVGAGI. V was cut by 4 bases and J by 3 bases, with 7 bases left in between. The CDR3 extends over 14 amino acids. CDR3 in DNA: TGTGCCAGCAGTTCCCGGGACTATAATTCACCCCTCCACTTT. It specifies CASSSRDYNSPLHF.

The chain employs TRBV7-3 and TRBJ1-1; the match to TRBD1 covers 7 bases. The V and J ends lost 5 bases and 1 base, in that order; junction bases with no gene match: 10. Germline assignment: CDR1 SGHTA and CDR2 FQGTGA. The CDR3 is 16 amino acids. CDR3 region: CASSARHQGGNTEAFF. CDR3 nucleotides: TGTGCCAGCAGCGCACGTCACCAGGGGGGGAACACTGAAGCTTTCTTT. Using reference TRBV7-3 and TRBJ1-1 for the parts outside the CDR3, the full variable domain is GAGVSQTPSNKVTEKGKYVELRCDPISGHTALYWYRQSLGQGPEFLIYFQGTGAADDSGLPNDRFFAVRPEGSVSTLKIQRTERGDSAVYLCASSARHQGGNTEAFFGQGTRLTVV.

This rearrangement joins TRBV5-1 to TRBJ2-1, with TRBD2 identical over 13 bases. This CDR3 is built from 15 residues. After removal of 4 bases from V and 10 bases from J, the junction contained 8 bases not matched to a gene. Looked up from germline, CDR1 is SGHRS and CDR2 is YFSETQ. CDR3: CASSPTSGGAGEQFF. The CDR3 bases are TGCGCCAGCAGCCCTACTAGCGGGGGGGCGGGAGAGCAGTTCTTC.